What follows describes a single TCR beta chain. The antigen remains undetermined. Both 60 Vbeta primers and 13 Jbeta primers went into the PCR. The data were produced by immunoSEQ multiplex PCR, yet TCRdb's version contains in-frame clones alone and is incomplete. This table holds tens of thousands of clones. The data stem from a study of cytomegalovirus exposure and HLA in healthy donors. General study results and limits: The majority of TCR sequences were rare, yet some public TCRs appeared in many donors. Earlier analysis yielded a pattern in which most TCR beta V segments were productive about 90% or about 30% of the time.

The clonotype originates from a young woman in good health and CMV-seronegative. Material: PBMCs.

The CDR3 region has the DNA TGTGCCAGCAGCGTAGGGCCACAAGAGACCCAGTACTTC. Amino acids: CASSVGPQETQYF. The chain links TRBV9 to TRBJ2-5; D not resolved. Germline CDR1 is SGDLS and CDR2 is YYNGEE. There are 13 residues in the CDR3. V was trimmed by 0 bases and J by 2 bases, leaving 5 bases between them.